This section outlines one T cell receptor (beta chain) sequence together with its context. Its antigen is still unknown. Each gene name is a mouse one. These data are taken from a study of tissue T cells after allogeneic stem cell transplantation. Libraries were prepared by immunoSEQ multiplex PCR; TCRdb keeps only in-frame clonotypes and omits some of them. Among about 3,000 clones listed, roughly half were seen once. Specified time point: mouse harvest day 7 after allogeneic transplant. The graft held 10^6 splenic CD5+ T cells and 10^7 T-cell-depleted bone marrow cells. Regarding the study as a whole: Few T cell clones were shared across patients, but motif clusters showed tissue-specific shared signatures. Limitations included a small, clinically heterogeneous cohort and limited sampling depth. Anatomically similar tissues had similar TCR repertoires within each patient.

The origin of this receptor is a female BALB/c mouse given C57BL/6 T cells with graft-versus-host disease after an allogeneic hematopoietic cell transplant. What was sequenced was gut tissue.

The CDR3 region is CASSRDRRAEQFF. The sequenced CDR3 bases are TGTGCCAGCAGTCGGGACAGGCGGGCTGAGCAGTTC. The chain is built from TRBV26 and TRBJ2-1; 8 nucleotides align to TRBD1. The CDR3 end falls 1 residue outside the read, so it is completed with the germline J gene. This CDR3 spans 13 amino acids. Looked up from germline, CDR1 is KGHPV and CDR2 is FQNQEV (reference sequence). The V segment lost 4 bases and the J segment 7 bases; nucleotides outside the gene matches: 3.